Given below is one T cell receptor beta chain in context. Authors' methods: Estimates of nucleated cell counts were drawn from the amplification of reference gene primers. Generated by immunoSEQ multiplex PCR, the TCRdb table keeps only in-frame clones and is missing some. The DNA gave D and trimming, while V, J and clone size come from that table. In the table there are under 300,000 clones, around 80% of which are singletons. The sample is drawn from a study of blood T cell repertoires in COVID-19. On the study more broadly: T cells, B-cell-depleted T cells, or PBMCs provided the cDNA or gDNA that served as material.

Germline-derived CDR1 and CDR2 are MNHEY and SMNVEV (reference sequence). This CDR3 has 14 residues. V dropped 6 bases and J dropped 4; count of bases not matched to a gene: 7. Sequencing used peripheral blood. The J gene is TRBJ1-2, the V gene TRBV27; TRBD1 agrees at 8 bases. The receptor was isolated from a man older than 75 with acute or convalescent COVID-19. CDR3 sequence (DNA): TGTGCCAGCAGCCAGGACAGGGCCAGCTATGGCTACACCTTC. This sequence encodes CASSQDRASYGYTF.